The present T cell receptor beta chain was sequenced within a study of cytotoxic CD8 clonotypes in ibrutinib-treated CLL (dated by TCRdb to the early 2020s). With respect to the entire study: The cohort included roughly 15 treatment-naive and around 10 relapsed/refractory patients; roughly 17 were IGHV unmutated. Responses were partial in about 25 patients and complete in 2; after median approximately 69 months follow-up, some 15 stayed in remission and about twelve progressed. The response samples were drawn at a median of roughly twelve months into treatment, with a range of roughly 6 to 36 months. On average, each sample had 255,043 productive templates and 96,000 or so productive rearrangements. Of the approximately 86 people in the trial, roughly 27 had longitudinal samples available. Cryopreserved peripheral blood mononuclear cells were obtained prior to treatment, at the time of response, and at either disease progression or sustained remission. Every remission and progressive disease sample was obtained while ibrutinib was still being received by the patients. Overall study results and their limits: Baseline clonality exceeded that of age-matched healthy donors and correlated strongly with circulating CD8+ T-cell counts. Clonality increased at ibrutinib response, stayed stable in sustained remission, and fell back toward baseline at progression. Public clonotypes were rare and either shrank or stayed stable during treatment, and the rise in clonality at ibrutinib response reflected expansion of private clonotypes. Lymph node repertoires were not examined, and the timing of sampling was not matched between patients in sustained remission and those whose disease progressed.

Remarks on this clone: This clone's antigen is unknown. No quality values exist for individual bases; no much larger clone is one base distant.

The goal of deep resolution MiSeq sequencing was a depth between 1 in 1 million and 1 in 200,000 T cells, and coverage averaged 10x per clonotype. The immunoSEQ hsTCRB Kit was used to generate TCR beta libraries. The paper's data handling went like this. Data were analyzed with ImmunoSEQ Data Assistant and ImmunoSEQ Analyzer, with V, D and J genes assigned per IMGT definitions. Clonality, with values ranging from 0 to 1, was calculated as one minus the normalized Shannon entropy of productive rearrangement frequencies. Public clonotype analysis was restricted to overrepresented clonotypes comprising at least 0.05% of each patient's repertoire. About a dozen age-matched healthy donor repertoires from immuneACCESS served as clonality controls. TCRdb mirrors the immuneACCESS table, restricted to in-frame sequences. Some clones are absent from its copies; in checked studies, under half trace to an unresolved V gene, and the reason for the others is unknown. V and J calls and clone size are those listed in that table; D and trimming were worked out from the DNA. This sample gives about 300,000 clones in total; approximately 76% of them show up just once. Jointly, the top ten make up roughly 5.7% of the sample.

The time point label here, explained by the study, means: progressive disease on ibrutinib. Roughly 2.2 micrograms of genomic DNA were extracted from cryopreserved PBMCs for TCR beta library preparation. Longitudinal blood samples from CLL patients on ibrutinib monotherapy were analyzed using high-throughput TCR beta sequencing. The patients took part in an open-label, single-center phase 2 trial of ibrutinib monotherapy. Its CDR3 holds 16 amino acids, cysteine through phenylalanine. The kept DNA is CDR3 alone, 48 bases in frame from the first base. V and J are truncated by 0 bases and 0 bases respectively, leaving an intervening sequence of 12 bases. The germline V gene sets CDR1 to WSHSY and CDR2 to SAAADI.

This TCR came from a human donor with chronic lymphocytic leukemia. The sample consisted of PBMCs, taken at disease progression, from a patient treated with ibrutinib. The sequence joins TRBV10-2 to TRBJ2-7; the D gene assignment is ambiguous. The CDR3 sequence is CASSESLWAGSYEQYF. In nucleotide form, the sequence is TGCGCCAGCAGTGAGTCCCTTTGGGCAGGCTCCTACGAGCAGTACTTC.